The 26 T cell receptor beta chains listed next were all sequenced from one sample in a study of cytomegalovirus exposure and HLA in healthy donors. The data were produced by immunoSEQ multiplex PCR, yet TCRdb's version contains in-frame clones alone and is incomplete. This sample has about 360,000 clones; 70% to 90% occur once, and the top ten carry about 0.8%. Sequenced sample: PBMCs. These receptors originate from a woman aged 18-35 years in good health and CMV-seronegative.

J is TRBJ2-7 and V is TRBV6-4; tentatively, D is TRBD1 (6 bases). Trimming cost V 6 bases and J 3 bases, with 12 bases left between them. In germline, CDR1 is MRHNA, CDR2 SNTAGT. The CDR3 has 13 amino acids. DNA of the CDR3: TGTGCCAGCAGGAACAGGGAGCACTACGAGCAGTACTTC. Its protein is CASRNREHYEQYF.

This clone turned up a few times. Other DNA sequences within the sample encode an identical CDR3. J is TRBJ1-6 and V is TRBV6-5; D is perhaps TRBD1 (6 bases). Germline V gene lookup returns CDR1 MNHEY and CDR2 SVGAGI. The CDR3 totals 15 residues. Trimming took 0 bases from V and 7 from J, leaving 10 bases between them. The CDR3 nucleotides are TGTGCCAGCAGTTACTCGGCAGGGGTGAATTCACCCCTCCACTTT. This codes for CASSYSAGVNSPLHF.

Concerning this clone: Mismatch with germline at one junction end may stem from a read error. This chain joins TRBV9 and TRBJ2-2; the match to TRBD1 covers 7 bases. This CDR3 has 16 residues. Germline CDR1 is SGDLS and CDR2 is YYNGEE. CDR3 nucleotides: TGTGCCAGCAGCTCCCGGGACAGCCAGAACGCCGGGGAGCTGTTTTTT. It translates to CASSSRDSQNAGELFF.

J is TRBJ2-1 and V is TRBV6-5; D call uncertain. V lost 6 bases to trimming and J lost 9 bases, with 15 bases between them. The CDR3 totals 13 residues. The germline gives CDR1 MNHEY, CDR2 SVGAGI. The CDR3 loop is CASSPLLSGEQFF. DNA of the CDR3: TGTGCCAGCAGCCCCCTCCTGTCGGGTGAGCAGTTCTTC.

This clone has only one observation. The chain couples TRBV7-9 to TRBJ2-3; 10 nucleotides line up with TRBD2. The CDR3 is 14 residues long. The V and J ends lost 5 bases and 4 bases, in that order; junction bases with no gene match: 3. Germline assignment: CDR1 SEHNR and CDR2 FQNEAQ (reference sequence). This CDR3 reads CASSRTSGADTQYF. CDR3 coding DNA: TGTGCCAGCAGCCGGACTAGCGGCGCAGATACGCAGTATTTT.

This chain uses TRBV30 with TRBJ1-1; perhaps TRBD1 as D (6 bases). The CDR3 is made up of 15 amino acids. V was shortened by 5 bases and J by 0 bases, with 16 bases between the two germline ends. Per the germline V gene, CDR1 is GTSNPN and CDR2 is SVGIG (reference sequence). CDR3 region: CAWGPGAGVNTEAFF. The CDR3, as DNA: TGTGCCTGGGGGCCCGGGGCAGGGGTGAACACTGAAGCTTTCTTT.

As concerns this clone: The sample holds other DNA sequences that translate to the same CDR3. The chain links TRBV9 to TRBJ1-1; D perhaps matches TRBD1 (6 bases). This CDR3 is built from 14 residues. The V and J ends lost 0 bases and 4 bases respectively, with 10 bases between them. Germline loops: CDR1 SGDLS, CDR2 YYNGEE. CDR3 residues: CASSVGGGGTEAFF. DNA of the CDR3: TGTGCCAGCAGCGTAGGGGGAGGGGGCACTGAAGCTTTCTTT.

This clone was observed a single time. This chain uses TRBV27 with TRBJ2-4; tentative D call: TRBD1 (6 bases). The CDR3 is 16 residues long. The V end lost 5 bases, the J end lost 0 bases, and 14 bases lay between the germline ends. CDR1 is MNHEY, CDR2 SMNVEV, per germline (reference sequence). For the CDR3, the DNA is TGTGCCAGCAGTACCTACAGGGATGGAGCCAAAAACATTCAGTACTTC. This gives the protein CASSTYRDGAKNIQYF.

The sample holds a few counts of this clone. This rearrangement joins TRBV27 to TRBJ2-7; weak D call: TRBD1 (6 bases). The CDR3 totals 13 residues. The V end was cut by 0 bases, the J end by 3 bases, with 6 bases between. Germline loops: CDR1 MNHEY, CDR2 SMNVEV (reference sequence). The CDR3 DNA is TGTGCCAGCAGTTTATCGACAGGCTACGAGCAGTACTTC. The encoded protein is CASSLSTGYEQYF.

The chain couples TRBV27 to TRBJ2-2; tentatively, D is TRBD1 (6 bases). This CDR3 comprises 16 residues. Trimming removed 2 bases from V and 1 base from J, with 11 bases in between. CDR1 MNHEY and CDR2 SMNVEV come from the germline V gene (reference sequence). Written as DNA, the CDR3 is TGTGCCAGCAGTTTAAGGGGGACACAGAACACCGGGGAGCTGTTTTTT. It encodes CASSLRGTQNTGELFF.

V and J are TRBV18 and TRBJ2-7; 7 bases are shared with TRBD1. CDR1 KGHSH and CDR2 LQKENI come from the germline V gene. There are 16 residues in the CDR3. Losses at the gene ends were 3 bases for V and 0 bases for J; bases not matched to a gene: 8. The CDR3 nucleotides are TGTGCCAGCTCACCCGACCCGGACAGGAGCTCCTACGAGCAGTACTTC. It is translated as CASSPDPDRSSYEQYF.

This clone appeared a single time. This chain joins TRBV27 and TRBJ2-7; the D gene is possibly TRBD2 (5 bases). V gave up 3 bases and J gave up 0 bases, with 9 bases separating them. The germline gives CDR1 MNHEY, CDR2 SMNVEV (reference sequence). The CDR3 spans 14 residues. CDR3 sequence (DNA): TGTGCCAGCAGTTTTGCGGGTTACTCCTACGAGCAGTACTTC. Protein: CASSFAGYSYEQYF.

In the case of this clone: Other DNA sequences in the sample encode the same CDR3. The chain links TRBV28 to TRBJ2-1; possibly TRBD2 for D (6 bases). This CDR3 has 13 amino acids. From germline, CDR1 is MDHEN and CDR2 SYDVKM. With 1 base removed from V and 7 bases from J, the gap between germline ends came to 8 bases. The CDR3 sequence: CASSLLGGNEQFF. The DNA of the CDR3 is TGTGCCAGCAGTTTATTGGGAGGTAATGAGCAGTTCTTC.

The rearrangement links TRBV6-5 to TRBJ1-6; D not resolved. This CDR3 contains 13 residues. Germline CDR1 reads MNHEY; CDR2 reads SVGAGI. V lost 6 bases, J lost 6 bases, and 9 bases lay in between. In DNA, the CDR3 is TGTGCCAGCAGGTCACGACTTAATTCACCCCTCCACTTT. This gives the protein CASRSRLNSPLHF.

The V and J genes are TRBV4-2 and TRBJ2-1, with TRBD2 matching over 11 bases. J was trimmed by 6 bases and V by 0 bases; bases with no gene match: 7. CDR3 size: 17 residues. Germline V gene sequence: CDR1 LGHNA, CDR2 YNFKEQ. The CDR3: CASSQDKGTSGINEQFF. CDR3 in DNA: TGTGCCAGCAGCCAAGATAAGGGGACTAGCGGAATCAATGAGCAGTTCTTC.

V usage is TRBV6-5 and J usage is TRBJ2-7; no firm D call. Trimming removed 5 bases at V and 3 bases at J, with 14 bases between. CDR3 length: 14 amino acids. Per germline, CDR1 MNHEY and CDR2 SVGAGI. Written as DNA, the CDR3 is TGTGCCAGCAGTAAACGCGACACAGTCTACGAGCAGTACTTC. Protein sequence: CASSKRDTVYEQYF.

The V gene is TRBV15, the J gene TRBJ1-6, with a weak D call TRBD1 (5 bases). V was pared by 0 bases and J by 7 bases, with 13 bases between. CDR3 length equals 16 residues. Germline CDR1 LNHNV, CDR2 YYDKDF (reference sequence). This chain's CDR3 is CATSRDPGAGNSPLHF. DNA of the CDR3: TGTGCCACCAGCAGAGATCCCGGGGCGGGAAATTCACCCCTCCACTTT.

J is TRBJ2-1 and V is TRBV6-1, with a possible D match to TRBD1 (6 bases). This CDR3 has 16 residues. Trimming took 4 bases from V and 4 from J, leaving 17 bases between them. CDR1 and CDR2 from the germline V gene are MNHNS and SASEGT. The DNA for the CDR3 is TGTGCCAGCAGTGCCTCGACCGGGACAACTTACAATGAGCAGTTCTTC. Translating gives CASSASTGTTYNEQFF.

This chain uses TRBV5-1 with TRBJ1-4, with D unresolved. V lost 3 bases, J lost 4 bases, and 7 bases lay in between. Per the germline V gene, CDR1 is SGHRS and CDR2 is YFSETQ. The length of the CDR3 is 13 residues. CDR3 coding DNA: TGCGCCAGCAGCTACAATTATAATGAAAAACTGTTTTTT. Protein: CASSYNYNEKLFF.

V usage is TRBV2 and J usage is TRBJ2-5, with 8 bases fitting TRBD2. Trimming removed 7 bases from V and 5 bases from J; junction bases left unmatched: 6. CDR3 length equals 13 residues. Looked up from germline, CDR1 is SNHLY and CDR2 is FYNNEI. The CDR3 sequence: CASILPGGETQYF. The CDR3, as DNA: TGTGCCAGCATTCTCCCGGGGGGGGAGACCCAGTACTTC.

The rearrangement joins TRBV30 to TRBJ1-5, with D possibly matching TRBD1 (5 bases). The CDR3 runs 13 residues. Trimming shortened V by 1 base and J by 4 bases, and 8 bases separated the two germline ends. The germline V gene encodes CDR1 GTSNPN and CDR2 SVGIG (reference sequence). The CDR3 region is CAWSENRNQPQHF. The CDR3 DNA is TGTGCCTGGAGTGAAAACAGGAATCAGCCCCAGCATTTT.

The chain employs TRBV4-1 and TRBJ1-2; a weak D match, TRBD1 (5 bases). The V gene lost 2 bases and the J gene lost 13 bases, with 20 bases spanning the gap. Germline CDR1 is MGHRA and CDR2 is YSYEKL. This CDR3 spans 14 amino acids. The CDR3 spells CASSQPPQGRGSTF. The CDR3 DNA reads TGCGCCAGCAGCCAACCGCCTCAGGGTAGGGGAAGCACCTTC.

This chain joins TRBV2 and TRBJ1-5; a possible D gene is TRBD1 (6 bases). This CDR3 is built from 15 residues. CDR1 and CDR2 (germline): SNHLY, FYNNEI. The V end was cut by 6 bases, the J end by 0 bases, with 12 bases between. The CDR3: CASRKTGYSNQPQHF. The DNA of the CDR3 is TGTGCCAGCAGGAAAACAGGGTATAGCAATCAGCCCCAGCATTTT.

This clone was seen a handful of times. The genes are TRBV6-5 and TRBJ1-1; D possibly corresponds to TRBD1 (5 bases). V shed 4 bases and J shed 3 bases, with 9 bases lying between them. CDR1 and CDR2 from the germline V gene are MNHEY and SVGAGI. The CDR3 is 13 residues long. CDR3 amino acids: CASSLQADTEAFF. For the CDR3, the DNA is TGTGCCAGCAGTTTACAGGCGGACACTGAAGCTTTCTTT.

Here the CDR3 reads CATSSLKPAYEQYF. CDR3 coding DNA: TGTGCCACCAGCAGCCTAAAACCTGCCTACGAGCAGTACTTC. The genes are TRBV15 and TRBJ2-7, with D unclear. Trimming left V 3 bases short and J 2 bases short, with 11 bases between. The CDR3 length is 14 residues. The V gene's germline CDR1 is LNHNV and CDR2 YYDKDF (reference sequence).

This clone was seen a single time. The V call is TRBV11-3, the J call TRBJ2-1, with D possibly being TRBD2 (6 bases). V gave up 5 bases and J gave up 6 bases, with 20 bases separating them. CDR3 length: 16 residues. The germline V gene encodes CDR1 SGHNT and CDR2 YENEEA. The CDR3 bases are TGTGCCAGCAGCGACGGCCGGGACTTGACTCGCAATGAGCAGTTCTTC. Translated: CASSDGRDLTRNEQFF.